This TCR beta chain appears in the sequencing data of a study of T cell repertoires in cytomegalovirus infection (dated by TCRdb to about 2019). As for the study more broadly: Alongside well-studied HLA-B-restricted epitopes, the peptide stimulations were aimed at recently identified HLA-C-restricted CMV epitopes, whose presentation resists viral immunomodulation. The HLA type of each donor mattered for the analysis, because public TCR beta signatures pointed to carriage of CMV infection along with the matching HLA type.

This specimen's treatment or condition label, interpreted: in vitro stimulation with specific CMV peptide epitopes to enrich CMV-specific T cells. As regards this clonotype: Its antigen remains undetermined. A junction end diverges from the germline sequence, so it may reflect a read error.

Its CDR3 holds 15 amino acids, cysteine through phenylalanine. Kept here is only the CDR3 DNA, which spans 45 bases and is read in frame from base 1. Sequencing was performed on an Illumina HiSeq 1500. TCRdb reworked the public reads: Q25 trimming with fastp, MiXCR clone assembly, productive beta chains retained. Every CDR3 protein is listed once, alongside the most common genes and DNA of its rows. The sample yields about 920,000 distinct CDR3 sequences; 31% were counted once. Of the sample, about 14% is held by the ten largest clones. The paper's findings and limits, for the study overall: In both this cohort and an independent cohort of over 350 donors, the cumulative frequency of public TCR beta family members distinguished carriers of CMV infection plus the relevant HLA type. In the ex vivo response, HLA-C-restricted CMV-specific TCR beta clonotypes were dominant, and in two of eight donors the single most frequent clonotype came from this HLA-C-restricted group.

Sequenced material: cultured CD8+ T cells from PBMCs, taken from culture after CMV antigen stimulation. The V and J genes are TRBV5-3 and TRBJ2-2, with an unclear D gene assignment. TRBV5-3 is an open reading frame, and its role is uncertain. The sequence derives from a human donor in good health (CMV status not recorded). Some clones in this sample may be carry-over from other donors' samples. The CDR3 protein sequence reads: CASSSMENNTGELFF. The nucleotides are TGTGCCAGCAGCTCGATGGAGAACAACACCGGGGAGCTGTTTTTT.